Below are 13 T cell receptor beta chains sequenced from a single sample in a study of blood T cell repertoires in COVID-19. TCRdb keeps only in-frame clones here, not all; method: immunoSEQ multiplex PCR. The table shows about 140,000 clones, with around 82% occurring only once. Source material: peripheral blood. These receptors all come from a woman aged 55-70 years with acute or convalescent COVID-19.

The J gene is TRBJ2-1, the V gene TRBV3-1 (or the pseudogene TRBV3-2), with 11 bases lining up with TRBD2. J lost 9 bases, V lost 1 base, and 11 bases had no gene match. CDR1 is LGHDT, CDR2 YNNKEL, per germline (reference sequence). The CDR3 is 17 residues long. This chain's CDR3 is CASSQGLAGGRGGEQFF. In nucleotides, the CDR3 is TGTGCCAGCAGCCAAGGTCTAGCGGGAGGACGGGGTGGTGAGCAGTTCTTC.

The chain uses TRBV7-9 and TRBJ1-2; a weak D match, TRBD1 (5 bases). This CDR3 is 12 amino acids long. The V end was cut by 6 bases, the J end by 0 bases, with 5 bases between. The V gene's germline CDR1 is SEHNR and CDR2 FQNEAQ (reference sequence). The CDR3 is CASRQANYGYTF. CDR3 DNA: TGTGCCAGCAGACAGGCTAACTATGGCTACACCTTC. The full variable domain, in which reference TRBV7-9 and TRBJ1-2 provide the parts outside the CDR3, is DTGVSQNPRHKITKRGQNVTFRCDPISEHNRLYWYRQTLGQGPEFLTYFQNEAQLEKSRLLSDRFSAERPKGSFSTLEIQRTEQGDSAMYLCASRQANYGYTFGSGTRLTVV.

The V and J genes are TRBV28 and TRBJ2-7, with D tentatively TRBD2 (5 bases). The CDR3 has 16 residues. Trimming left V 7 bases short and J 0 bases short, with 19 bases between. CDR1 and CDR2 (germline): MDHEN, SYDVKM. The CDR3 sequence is CASNSPGRGSSYEQYF. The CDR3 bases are TGTGCCAGCAATTCCCCAGGTCGGGGAAGCTCCTACGAGCAGTACTTC.

The CDR3 sequence: CASSFPGTGKVDTIYF. CDR3 bases: TGTGCCAGCAGTTTCCCCGGGACAGGGAAGGTAGACACCATATATTTT. V gene TRBV28 combines with J gene TRBJ1-3; 9 nucleotides match TRBD1. This CDR3 spans 16 amino acids. The V segment lost 3 bases and the J segment 8 bases; nucleotides outside the gene matches: 11. Germline V lookup: CDR1 MDHEN, CDR2 SYDVKM.

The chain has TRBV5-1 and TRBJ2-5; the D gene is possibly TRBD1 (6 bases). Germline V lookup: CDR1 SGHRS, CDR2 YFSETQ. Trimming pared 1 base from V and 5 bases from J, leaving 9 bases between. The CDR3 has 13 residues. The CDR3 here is CASSLQGSETQYF. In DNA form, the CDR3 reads TGCGCCAGCAGCTTGCAGGGGTCGGAGACCCAGTACTTC.

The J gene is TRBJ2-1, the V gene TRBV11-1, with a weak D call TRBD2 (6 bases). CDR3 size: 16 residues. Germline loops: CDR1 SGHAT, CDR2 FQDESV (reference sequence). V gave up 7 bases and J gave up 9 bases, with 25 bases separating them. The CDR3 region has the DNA TGTGCCAGCAATAGGTGGCGTAGCGGAGGGGCGAGTGAGCAGTTCTTC. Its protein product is CASNRWRSGGASEQFF. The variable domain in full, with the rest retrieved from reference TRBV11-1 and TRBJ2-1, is EAEVAQSPRYKITEKSQAVAFWCDPISGHATLYWYRQILGQGPELLVQFQDESVVDDSQLPKDRFSAERLKGVDSTLKIQPAELGDSAMYLCASNRWRSGGASEQFFGPGTRLTVL.

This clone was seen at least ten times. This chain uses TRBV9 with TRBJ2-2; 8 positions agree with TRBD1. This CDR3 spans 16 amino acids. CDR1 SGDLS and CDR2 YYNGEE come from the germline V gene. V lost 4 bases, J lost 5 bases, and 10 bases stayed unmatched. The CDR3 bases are TGTGCCAGCAGCCCACGGACAGGGTTGCGAACCGGGGAGCTGTTTTTT. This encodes CASSPRTGLRTGELFF.

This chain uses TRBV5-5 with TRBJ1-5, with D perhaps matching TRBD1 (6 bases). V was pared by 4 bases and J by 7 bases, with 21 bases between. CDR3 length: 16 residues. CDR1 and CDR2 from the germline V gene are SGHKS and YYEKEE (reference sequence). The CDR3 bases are TGTGCCAGCAGCCCGGACCCAGGGGTTAGTAGCCAGCCCCAGCATTTT. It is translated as CASSPDPGVSSQPQHF.

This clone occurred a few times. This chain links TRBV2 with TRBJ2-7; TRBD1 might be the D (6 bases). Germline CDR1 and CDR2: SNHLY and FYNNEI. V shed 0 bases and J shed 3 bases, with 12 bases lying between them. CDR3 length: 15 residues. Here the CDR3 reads CASSEARDTGYEQYF. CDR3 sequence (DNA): TGTGCCAGCAGTGAAGCGAGGGACACTGGCTACGAGCAGTACTTC.

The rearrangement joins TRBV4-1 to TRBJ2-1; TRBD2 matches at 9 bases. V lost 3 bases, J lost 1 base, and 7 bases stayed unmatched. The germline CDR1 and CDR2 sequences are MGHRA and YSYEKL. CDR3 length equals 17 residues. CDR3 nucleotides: TGCGCCAGCAGCCAGTTCCCTAGCGGGGATTCCTACAATGAGCAGTTCTTC. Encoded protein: CASSQFPSGDSYNEQFF.

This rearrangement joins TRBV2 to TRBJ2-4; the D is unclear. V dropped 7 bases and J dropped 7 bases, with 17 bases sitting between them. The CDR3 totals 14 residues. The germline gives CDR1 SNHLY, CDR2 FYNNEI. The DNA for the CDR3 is TGTGCCAGCACCCCAGTGAGGCCCACTAACATTCAGTACTTC. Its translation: CASTPVRPTNIQYF.

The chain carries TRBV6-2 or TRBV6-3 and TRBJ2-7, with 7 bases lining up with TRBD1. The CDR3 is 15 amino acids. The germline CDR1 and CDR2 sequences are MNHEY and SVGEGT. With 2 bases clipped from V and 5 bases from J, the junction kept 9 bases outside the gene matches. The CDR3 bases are TGTGCCAGCAGTTACCCTTACAGGGGAAACCACGAGCAGTACTTC. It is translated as CASSYPYRGNHEQYF.

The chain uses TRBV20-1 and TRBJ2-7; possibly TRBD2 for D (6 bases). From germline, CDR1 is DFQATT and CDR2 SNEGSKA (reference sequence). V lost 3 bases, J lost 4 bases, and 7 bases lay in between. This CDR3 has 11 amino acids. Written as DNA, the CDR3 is TGCAGTGCTAGGGCGGGGTACGAGCAGTACTTC. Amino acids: CSARAGYEQYF.